The present entry profiles one TCR beta chain with its context. These data belong to a study of neurological immune-mediated disorders. V trimming: 5 bases; J trimming: 5 bases; junction bases outside the gene matches: 11. This CDR3 spans 14 amino acids. CDR1 and CDR2 from the germline V gene are DFQATT and SNEGSKA (reference sequence). One entry per CDR3 protein results from TCRdb running MiXCR on the 5' RACE reads. The sample lists approximately 70,000 distinct CDR3 sequences, about 5.1% seen once, with roughly 2% in the top ten. The rearrangement joins TRBV20-1 to TRBJ1-2; 7 nucleotides match TRBD1. The sequenced sample consisted of PBMCs. The sequence was collected from a woman in her 70s with multiple sclerosis. CDR3 amino acids: CSAPQGGGRYGYTF. CDR3 nucleotides: TGCAGTGCTCCCCAGGGGGGGGGCAGGTATGGCTACACCTTC.